Listed below are T cell receptor beta chains from one sample, sequenced in a study of CD8 T cells in Susac syndrome. Using its own MiXCR run on the immunoSEQ multiplex PCR reads, TCRdb lists one record per CDR3 protein. In the table there are 150,000 to 200,000 distinct CDR3 sequences, 95% of which are singletons. The sample taken for sequencing was CD8+ T cells from PBMCs. The receptors were gathered from a human donor with Susac syndrome. Each CDR3 is given with its conserved first and last residue. The D gene is left open where the match is weak. Rows may omit the clone size; those that give it use once, few, many or a size class.

J gene	clone size	V gene	D gene	CDR3 DNA	CDR3 protein
TRBJ1-6	.	TRBV27	.	TGTGCCAGCAGTTTAAGTTTGCAATCACCCCTCCACTTT	CASSLSLQSPLHF
TRBJ2-7	.	TRBV2	.	TGTGCCAGCGCGGAGACCTACGAGCAGTACTTC	CASAETYEQYF
TRBJ2-7	.	TRBV4-2	.	TGTGCCAGCAGCCAGCGACAGGATTACTACGAGCAGTACTTC	CASSQRQDYYEQYF
TRBJ2-2	.	TRBV30	.	TGTGCCTGGAGTGGAATTCGCTGGGGCGGGGAGCTGTTTTTT	CAWSGIRWGGELFF
TRBJ2-1	.	TRBV28	TRBD2	TGTGCCAGCAGTTTACTAGCGGAGAACAATGAGCAGTTCTTC	CASSLLAENNEQFF
TRBJ2-7	.	TRBV3-1	TRBD1	TGTGCCAGCAGCCGCGGGACAGGGGTTTACAACGAGCAGTACTTC	CASSRGTGVYNEQYF
TRBJ2-3	.	TRBV6-5	.	TGTGCCAGCCACAAGCGGTATCCCGCGGATACGCAGTATTTT	CASHKRYPADTQYF
TRBJ2-7	.	TRBV29-1	.	TGCAGCGCTGAAGGCCGATCTTACGAGCAGTACTTC	CSAEGRSYEQYF
TRBJ2-2	.	TRBV15	TRBD2	TGTGCCACCAGCAGAGAAAGGGGAGGGGCCACCGGGGAGCTGTTTTTT	CATSRERGGATGELFF
TRBJ1-1	.	TRBV30	.	TGTGCCTGGAGTTTGGGGGGTTTGGACACTGAAGCTTTCTTT	CAWSLGGLDTEAFF
TRBJ2-7	.	TRBV11-2	.	TGTGCCAGCAGCTTAGGGACGCATAGTACCACCTACGAGCAGTACTTC	CASSLGTHSTTYEQYF
TRBJ2-7	.	TRBV29-1	TRBD1	TGCAGCGCCCTGGGACAGGGGATCTACGAGCAGTACTTC	CSALGQGIYEQYF
TRBJ2-3	.	TRBV6-6	.	TGTGCCAGCAGTTACTCGATACGCACAGATACGCAGTATTTT	CASSYSIRTDTQYF
TRBJ2-3	.	TRBV5-4	.	TGTGCCAGCAGCACGACAGAGTTTAGCACAGATACGCAGTATTTT	CASSTTEFSTDTQYF
TRBJ2-3	.	TRBV9	TRBD2	TGTGCCAGCAGCCCGAGCGGGGGGGGCTGGGGGGATACGCAGTATTTT	CASSPSGGGWGDTQYF
TRBJ2-3	.	TRBV5-6	.	TGTGCCAGCAGCTTGAAGACAGATACGCAGTATTTT	CASSLKTDTQYF
TRBJ1-5	once	TRBV6-5	.	TGTGCCAGCAGTTACTCGATAGGTCAGCCCCAGCATTTT	CASSYSIGQPQHF
TRBJ2-7	once	TRBV20-1	TRBD2	TGCAGTGCCCATAGCCGGGCGGGGGGCTACGAGCAGTACTTC	CSAHSRAGGYEQYF
TRBJ1-2	once	TRBV19	.	TGTGCCAGTAGTATAGCGGCGGGAGCCAACTATGGCTACACCTTC	CASSIAAGANYGYTF
TRBJ2-1	.	TRBV20-1	.	TGCAGTGCTAGCCGGCCCGGGCGGACTATATTTGGTGAGCAGTTCTTC	CSASRPGRTIFGEQFF
TRBJ2-3	.	TRBV14	.	TGTGCCAGCAGCCAAACCTATCGTGCAGATACGCAGTATTTT	CASSQTYRADTQYF
TRBJ1-1	once	TRBV30	.	TGTGCCTGGAGTATCCCGGGACATGAGCCTTTCTTT	CAWSIPGHEPFF
TRBJ1-1	.	TRBV5-1	TRBD1	TGCGCCAGCAGCTTGACTGACAGGGATGAAGCTTTCTTT	CASSLTDRDEAFF
TRBJ1-2	.	TRBV13	.	TGTGCCAGCAGCTTTCCCAGCCCTGCCTATGGCTACACCTTC	CASSFPSPAYGYTF
TRBJ2-5	.	TRBV24-1	.	TGTGCCACAGGGGGTCCGGGTCTAGAGACCCAGTACTTC	CATGGPGLETQYF
TRBJ2-2	.	TRBV2	.	TGTGCCAGCAGTGTAGACCCCGAGCTGTTTTTT	CASSVDPELFF
TRBJ1-2	.	TRBV7-9	.	TGTGGAGTTGGGGAAGAGGACAACTATGGCTACACCTTC	CGVGEEDNYGYTF
TRBJ2-7	once	TRBV7-3	TRBD2	TGTGCCAGCAGCACCCAGGGAGGGAAGGGTTACGAGCAGTACTTC	CASSTQGGKGYEQYF
TRBJ2-6	.	TRBV19	.	TGTGCCAGTAGTATAGACGCGACAGAGTGGGGGGCCAACGTCCTGACTTTC	CASSIDATEWGANVLTF
TRBJ2-7	once	TRBV3-1	TRBD2	TGTGCCAGCAGCCATCCGGTGGGACTAGATTCCTACGAGCAGTACTTC	CASSHPVGLDSYEQYF
TRBJ2-1	.	TRBV10-3	.	TGTGCCATCGGACTCGGACTCCCAGCGAACAATGAGCAGTTCTTC	CAIGLGLPANNEQFF
TRBJ1-1	.	TRBV30	.	TGTGCCTGGAGTCGCGGCGAAGGTTCGGAAGCTTTCTTT	CAWSRGEGSEAFF
TRBJ2-1	.	TRBV4-1	.	TGCGCCAGCAGCTTTCCAGGGAGAGAGCAGTTCTTC	CASSFPGREQFF
TRBJ2-7	.	TRBV20-1	TRBD2	TGCAGTGCTAGAAGCGGGAGTTCCTACGAGCAGTACTTC	CSARSGSSYEQYF
TRBJ2-7	.	TRBV20-1	.	TGCAGTGCTAGAGGGACCCGCTCCTACGAGCAGTACTTC	CSARGTRSYEQYF
TRBJ2-5	.	TRBV6-1	TRBD2	TGTGCCAGCAGTGAAGCTGATAGCGGGTCACCCCAGTACTTC	CASSEADSGSPQYF
TRBJ1-2	.	TRBV12-3/TRBV12-4	.	TGTGCCAGCAGTTTACTGACGGGGAACTATGGCTACACCTTC	CASSLLTGNYGYTF
TRBJ1-2	.	TRBV19	.	TGTGCCAGTAGTATCGACAGTCCATACTATGGCTACACCTTC	CASSIDSPYYGYTF
TRBJ2-3	.	TRBV5-4	.	TGTGCCAGCAGCAACCGGGACTCGGCTAGCACAGATACGCAGTATTTT	CASSNRDSASTDTQYF
TRBJ2-3	.	TRBV3-1	TRBD2	TGTGCCAGCAGCCAAGAAGCACCGACTAGCGGGGGGCAAGATACGCAGTATTTT	CASSQEAPTSGGQDTQYF
TRBJ1-2	.	TRBV20-1	.	TGCAGTGCTAGAGGGTCGGCGGACTATGGCTACACCTTC	CSARGSADYGYTF
TRBJ2-1	.	TRBV25-1	.	TGTGCCAGCATGGACGACTCCTACAATGAGCAGTTCTTC	CASMDDSYNEQFF
TRBJ1-1	.	TRBV5-1	.	TGCGCCAGCAGCTTGGTGGGGGGCGGGGGTGAAGCTTTCTTT	CASSLVGGGGEAFF
TRBJ2-7	.	TRBV11-2	.	TGTGCCAGCAGCCCCACAGGTGGACCCTACGAGCAGTACTTC	CASSPTGGPYEQYF
TRBJ2-3	.	TRBV5-1	TRBD2	TGCGCCAGCAGCAGGGGGACTAGCGGGAGCACAGATACGCAGTATTTT	CASSRGTSGSTDTQYF
TRBJ2-2	.	TRBV9	TRBD2	TGTGCCAGCAGCGCGCAGCGGGAGGGGAACACCGGGGAGCTGTTTTTT	CASSAQREGNTGELFF
TRBJ1-4	once	TRBV9	.	TGTGCCAGCAGCTCGGGGGGAGACCCCTTTCGAGAAAAACTGTTTTTT	CASSSGGDPFREKLFF
TRBJ2-5	.	TRBV7-9	TRBD1	TGTGCCAGCAGCACTAAGGACAGGCAAGAGACCCAGTACTTC	CASSTKDRQETQYF
TRBJ1-2	.	TRBV29-1	.	TGCAGCGTTGCGGGGACCTTCTATGGCTACACCTTC	CSVAGTFYGYTF
TRBJ2-3	.	TRBV5-6	TRBD2	TGTGCCAGCAGCTTAGGAGCGGGGGCCACTCTAGGGTATACGCAGTATTTT	CASSLGAGATLGYTQYF
TRBJ2-5	.	TRBV30	.	TGTGCCTGGAGTCGCGGGACGGATCAAGAGACCCAGTACTTC	CAWSRGTDQETQYF
TRBJ1-1	.	TRBV9	.	TGTGCCAGCAGCGTAGAGGACAGATTGAACACTGAAGCTTTCTTT	CASSVEDRLNTEAFF
TRBJ2-4	.	TRBV9	.	TGTGCCAGCAGCGCCCTTGGGGAGGGGGAGAACATTCAGTACTTC	CASSALGEGENIQYF
TRBJ2-7	.	TRBV7-2	.	TGTGCCAGCAGCTTAGGGGTAGTCTCCTACGAGCAGTACTTC	CASSLGVVSYEQYF
TRBJ2-2	.	TRBV24-1	TRBD2	TGTGCCACCAGTGGAACTAGCGGGGGGGATACCGGGGAGCTGTTTTTT	CATSGTSGGDTGELFF
TRBJ2-4	.	TRBV30	.	TGTGCCTGGCGTATGACGGCCAAAAACATTCAGTACTTC	CAWRMTAKNIQYF
TRBJ1-5	.	TRBV20-1	.	TGCAGTGCTAGTGACCGGGTTTTAAATCAGCCCCAGCATTTT	CSASDRVLNQPQHF
TRBJ2-2	few	TRBV12-3/TRBV12-4	.	TGTGCCAGCAGTTCGGAGGCCGGGGAGCTGTTTTTT	CASSSEAGELFF